A selection of T cell receptor beta chains follows, all from one sample in a study of blood T cell repertoires in COVID-19. Generated by immunoSEQ multiplex PCR, the TCRdb table keeps only in-frame clones and is missing some. This table holds about 360,000 clones, around 87% found once. What was sequenced was PBMCs or T cells enriched from blood (not recorded which). All receptors derive from a man aged 40-50 years in a cohort exposed to, infected with or recovered from COVID-19 (not recorded which). CDR3s include the opening cysteine and the closing phenylalanine or tryptophan. The D gene is left open where the match is weak. The size of a clone is reported for some rows only, either as once, few or many, or as a class for expanded clones.

d_gene: TRBD1; abundance: NA; v_gene: TRBV28; j_gene: TRBJ1-4; len: 15; CDR3aa: CASKTRDRRFEKLFF; CDR3nt: TGTGCCAGCAAAACCCGGGACAGAAGGTTTGAAAAACTGTTTTTT
d_gene: TRBD1; abundance: NA; v_gene: TRBV12-5; j_gene: TRBJ1-5; len: 14; CDR3aa: CASGLTGGSQPQHF; CDR3nt: TGTGCTAGTGGTTTAACAGGGGGCAGTCAGCCCCAGCATTTT
d_gene: TRBD1; abundance: NA; v_gene: TRBV18; j_gene: TRBJ2-7; len: 16; CDR3aa: CASSSEGDRAIHEQYF; CDR3nt: TGTGCCAGCTCATCGGAGGGGGACAGGGCCATCCACGAGCAGTACTTC
d_gene: TRBD1; abundance: NA; v_gene: TRBV3-1/TRBV3-2; j_gene: TRBJ2-1; len: 15; CDR3aa: CASSQDGQGFNEQFF; CDR3nt: TGTGCCAGCAGCCAAGACGGACAGGGATTCAATGAGCAGTTCTTC
d_gene: TRBD1; abundance: once; v_gene: TRBV3-1/TRBV3-2; j_gene: TRBJ2-7; len: 16; CDR3aa: CASSQVDTGGSYEQYF; CDR3nt: TGTGCCAGCAGCCAAGTAGATACAGGGGGCTCCTACGAGCAGTACTTC
d_gene: NA; abundance: NA; v_gene: TRBV20-1; j_gene: TRBJ2-3; len: 15; CDR3aa: CSASGAPTSTDTQYF; CDR3nt: TGCAGTGCTAGTGGGGCACCGACAAGCACAGATACGCAGTATTTT
d_gene: TRBD1; abundance: NA; v_gene: TRBV11-3; j_gene: TRBJ2-7; len: 16; CDR3aa: CASSLILWTGSYEQYF; CDR3nt: TGTGCCAGCAGCTTAATTTTGTGGACAGGGTCCTACGAGCAGTACTTC
d_gene: TRBD2; abundance: NA; v_gene: TRBV19; j_gene: TRBJ2-3; len: 15; CDR3aa: CASSTLAGYTDTQYF; CDR3nt: TGTGCCAGTAGTACCCTAGCGGGGTACACAGATACGCAGTATTTT
d_gene: TRBD2; abundance: NA; v_gene: TRBV24-1; j_gene: TRBJ2-3; len: 12; CDR3aa: CATRGGGDTQYF; CDR3nt: TGTGCCACCCGCGGGGGGGGAGATACGCAGTATTTT
d_gene: NA; abundance: NA; v_gene: TRBV4-1; j_gene: TRBJ2-5; len: 16; CDR3aa: CASSQVLGGREETQYF; CDR3nt: TGCGCCAGCAGCCAAGTCCTAGGGGGTAGGGAAGAGACCCAGTACTTC
d_gene: TRBD1; abundance: NA; v_gene: TRBV6-1; j_gene: TRBJ1-5; len: 15; CDR3aa: CASSEVDRGLQPQHF; CDR3nt: TGTGCCAGCAGTGAAGTTGACAGGGGGCTTCAGCCCCAGCATTTT
d_gene: TRBD2; abundance: NA; v_gene: TRBV28; j_gene: TRBJ2-2; len: 14; CDR3aa: CASSPSGITGELFF; CDR3nt: TGTGCCAGCAGTCCTAGCGGGATCACCGGGGAGCTGTTTTTT
d_gene: NA; abundance: NA; v_gene: TRBV6-5; j_gene: TRBJ2-7; len: 14; CDR3aa: CASSPEKPTYEQYF; CDR3nt: TGTGCCAGCAGTCCCGAGAAGCCGACCTACGAGCAGTACTTC
d_gene: TRBD1; abundance: few; v_gene: TRBV6-4; j_gene: TRBJ2-2; len: 15; CDR3aa: CASSETGQGVGELFF; CDR3nt: TGTGCCAGCAGTGAGACGGGACAGGGAGTCGGGGAGCTGTTTTTT
d_gene: NA; abundance: NA; v_gene: TRBV18; j_gene: TRBJ1-5; len: 15; CDR3aa: CASSLSSQGEQPQHF; CDR3nt: TGTGCCAGCTCACTTAGTAGTCAGGGCGAGCAGCCCCAGCATTTT
d_gene: TRBD1; abundance: NA; v_gene: TRBV18; j_gene: TRBJ1-4; len: 15; CDR3aa: CASSSQGATNEKLFF; CDR3nt: TGTGCCAGCTCATCACAGGGGGCAACTAATGAAAAACTGTTTTTT
d_gene: NA; abundance: NA; v_gene: TRBV10-3; j_gene: TRBJ2-7; len: 12; CDR3aa: CAISRGSYEQYF; CDR3nt: TGTGCCATCAGTCGCGGTTCCTACGAGCAGTACTTC
d_gene: TRBD2; abundance: NA; v_gene: TRBV9; j_gene: TRBJ2-5; len: 15; CDR3aa: CASSVGLVGRETQYF; CDR3nt: TGTGCCAGCAGCGTTGGACTAGTGGGGCGAGAGACCCAGTACTTC
d_gene: TRBD2; abundance: NA; v_gene: TRBV4-2; j_gene: TRBJ2-7; len: 16; CDR3aa: CASSQATNPGGYEQYF; CDR3nt: TGTGCCAGCAGCCAGGCCACCAACCCGGGAGGCTACGAGCAGTACTTC